This T cell receptor beta chain emerged from a study of OX40 agonist ivuxolimab in advanced cancers. Across the whole study: Patients got intravenous ivuxolimab at 0.01 to 10 mg/kg every 2 weeks. Study-level points and caveats: Clonal expansion was among the lowest in partial responders at 0.1-3.0 mg/kg, especially CD8+. CD4+ T cells averaged fewer expanded clones than CD8+ T cells. Nonresponders included some who also had low normalized T-cell clonal expansion.

The CDR3 contains 16 residues. V was cut by 0 bases and J by 9 bases, with 18 bases left in between. The V gene's germline CDR1 is MRHNA and CDR2 SNTAGT. The data were produced by immunoSEQ multiplex PCR, yet TCRdb's version contains in-frame clones alone and is incomplete. The table records 20,000 to 25,000 clones, roughly 80% of them present only once. The table lists this clone with a count of one. What it binds is unknown. The sequences come from CD4+ or CD8+ T cells sorted from blood, collected in a trial of the OX40 agonist ivuxolimab. The genes are TRBV6-4 and TRBJ2-1; a weak D match, TRBD1 (6 bases). The receptor comes from an adult with an advanced solid tumor such as melanoma, head and neck, liver or kidney cancer. The CDR3 coding sequence is TGTGCCAGCAGTGACTCGCGCAGGGGTTCTTCGGTTGAGCAGTTCTTC. Translated, it gives CASSDSRRGSSVEQFF.